This TCR beta chain comes out of a study of T cell responses to AZD1222 COVID-19 vaccine. Study-level findings and limits: After two AZD1222 doses, spike-specific TCR breadth and depth rose versus day 0.

Produced via immunoSEQ multiplex PCR; TCRdb's table is partial and in-frame only. In the table there are more than 95,000 clones, roughly 86% of which are singletons. This clone has just a few counts. Its antigen is unknown. A read error may produce the germline difference seen at one junction end. The CDR3 is made up of 12 amino acids. The germline gives CDR1 SGHAT, CDR2 FQNNGV. The source of this sequence is an adult who received the MenACWY meningococcal vaccine as a control. The sample was peripheral blood, taken 28 days after the second dose of the MenACWY control vaccine. This sequence joins TRBV11-2 and TRBJ1-1, with TRBD1 matching over 8 bases. CDR3 region: CASSLPDRVRVF. The CDR3 coding sequence is TGTGCCAGCAGCTTACCGGACAGGGTGCGGGTCTTT.